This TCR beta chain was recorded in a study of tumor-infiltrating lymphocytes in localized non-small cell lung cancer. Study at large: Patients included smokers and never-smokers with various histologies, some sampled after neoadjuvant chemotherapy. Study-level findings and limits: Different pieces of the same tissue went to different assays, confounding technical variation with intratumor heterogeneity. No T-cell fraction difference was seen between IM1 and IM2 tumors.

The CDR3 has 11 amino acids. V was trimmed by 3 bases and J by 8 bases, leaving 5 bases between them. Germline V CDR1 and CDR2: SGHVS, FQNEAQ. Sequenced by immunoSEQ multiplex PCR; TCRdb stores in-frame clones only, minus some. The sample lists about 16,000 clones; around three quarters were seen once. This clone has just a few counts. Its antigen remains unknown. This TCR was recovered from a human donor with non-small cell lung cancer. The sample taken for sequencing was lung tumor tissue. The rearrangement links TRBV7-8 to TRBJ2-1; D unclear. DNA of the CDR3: TGTGCCAGCAGCTTTGTGGATGAGCAGTTCTTC. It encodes CASSFVDEQFF. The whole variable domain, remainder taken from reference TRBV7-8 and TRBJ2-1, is GAGVSQSPRYKVAKRGQDVALRCDPISGHVSLFWYQQALGQGPEFLTYFQNEAQLDKSGLPSDRFFAERPEGSVSTLKIQRTQQEDSAVYLCASSFVDEQFFGPGTRLTVL.